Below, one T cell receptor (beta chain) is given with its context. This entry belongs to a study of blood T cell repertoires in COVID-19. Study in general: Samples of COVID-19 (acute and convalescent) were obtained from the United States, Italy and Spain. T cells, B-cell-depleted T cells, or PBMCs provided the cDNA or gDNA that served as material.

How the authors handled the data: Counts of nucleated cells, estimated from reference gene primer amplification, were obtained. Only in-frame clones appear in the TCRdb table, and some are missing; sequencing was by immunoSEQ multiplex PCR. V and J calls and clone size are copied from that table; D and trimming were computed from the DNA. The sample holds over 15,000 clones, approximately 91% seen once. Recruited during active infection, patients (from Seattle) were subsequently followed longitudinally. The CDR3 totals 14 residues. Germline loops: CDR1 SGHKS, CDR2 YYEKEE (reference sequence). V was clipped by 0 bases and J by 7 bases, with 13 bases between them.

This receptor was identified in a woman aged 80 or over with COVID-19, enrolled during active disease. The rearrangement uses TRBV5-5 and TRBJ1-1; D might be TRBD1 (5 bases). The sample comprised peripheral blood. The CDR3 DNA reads TGTGCCAGCAGCTTGGACCCAGGGAGGGATGAAGCTTTCTTT. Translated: CASSLDPGRDEAFF.